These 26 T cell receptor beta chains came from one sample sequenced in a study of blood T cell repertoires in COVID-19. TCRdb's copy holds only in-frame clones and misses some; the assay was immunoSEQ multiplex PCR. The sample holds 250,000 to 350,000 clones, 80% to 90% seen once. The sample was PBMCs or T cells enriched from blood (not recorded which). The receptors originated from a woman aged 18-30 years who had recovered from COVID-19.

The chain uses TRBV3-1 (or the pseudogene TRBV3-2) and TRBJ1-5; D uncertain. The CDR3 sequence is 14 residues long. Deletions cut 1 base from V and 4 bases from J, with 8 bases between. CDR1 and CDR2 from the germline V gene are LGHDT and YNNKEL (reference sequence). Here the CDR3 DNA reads TGTGCCAGCAGCCAAGCCCAGTCAAATCAGCCCCAGCATTTT. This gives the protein CASSQAQSNQPQHF.

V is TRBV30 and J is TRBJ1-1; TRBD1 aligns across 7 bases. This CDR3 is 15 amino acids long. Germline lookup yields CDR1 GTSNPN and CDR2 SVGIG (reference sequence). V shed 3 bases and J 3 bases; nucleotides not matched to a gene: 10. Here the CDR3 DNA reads TGTGCCTGGAGACCCCTGACAGGGACGGACACTGAAGCTTTCTTT. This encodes CAWRPLTGTDTEAFF.

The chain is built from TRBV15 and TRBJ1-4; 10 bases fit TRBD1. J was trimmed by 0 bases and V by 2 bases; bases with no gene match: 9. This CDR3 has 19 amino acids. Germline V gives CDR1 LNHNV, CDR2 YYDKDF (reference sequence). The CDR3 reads CATSRNSGTGEATNEKLFF. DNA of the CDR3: TGTGCCACCAGCAGAAATTCTGGGACAGGGGAAGCAACTAATGAAAAACTGTTTTTT.

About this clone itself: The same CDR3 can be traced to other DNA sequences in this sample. In nucleotides, the CDR3 is TGTGCCAGCACGGCTAACTATGGCTACACCTTC. Amino acid sequence: CASTANYGYTF. The chain uses TRBV28 and TRBJ1-2; D remains unclear. Trimming cost V 7 bases and J 0 bases, with 3 bases left between them. Germline V gene sequence: CDR1 MDHEN, CDR2 SYDVKM. The CDR3 runs to 11 residues.

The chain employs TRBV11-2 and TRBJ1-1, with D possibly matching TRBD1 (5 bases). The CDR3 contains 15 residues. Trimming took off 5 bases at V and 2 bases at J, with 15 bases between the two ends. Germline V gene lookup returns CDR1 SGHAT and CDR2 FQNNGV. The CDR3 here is CASSAHTGRNTEAFF. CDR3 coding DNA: TGTGCCAGCAGCGCCCATACAGGTCGAAACACTGAAGCTTTCTTT. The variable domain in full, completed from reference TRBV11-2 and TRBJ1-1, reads EAGVAQSPRYKIIEKRQSVAFWCNPISGHATLYWYQQILGQGPKLLIQFQNNGVVDDSQLPKDRFSAERLKGVDSTLKIQPAKLEDSAVYLCASSAHTGRNTEAFFGQGTRLTVV.

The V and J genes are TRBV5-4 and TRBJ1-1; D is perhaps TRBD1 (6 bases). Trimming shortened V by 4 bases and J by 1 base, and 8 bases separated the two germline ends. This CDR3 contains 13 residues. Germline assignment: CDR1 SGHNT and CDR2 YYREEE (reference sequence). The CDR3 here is CASSRTENTEAFF. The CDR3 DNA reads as TGTGCCAGCAGCAGGACAGAGAACACTGAAGCTTTCTTT.

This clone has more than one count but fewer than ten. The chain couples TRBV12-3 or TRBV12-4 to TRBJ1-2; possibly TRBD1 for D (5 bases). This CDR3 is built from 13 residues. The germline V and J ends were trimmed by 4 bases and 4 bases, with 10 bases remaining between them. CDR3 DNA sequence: TGTGCCAGCAGTTGGGGCGGAACCTATGGCTACACCTTC. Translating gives CASSWGGTYGYTF.

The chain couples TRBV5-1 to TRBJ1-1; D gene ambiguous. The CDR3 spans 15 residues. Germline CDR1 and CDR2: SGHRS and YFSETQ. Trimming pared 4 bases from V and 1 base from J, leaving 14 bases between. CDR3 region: CASSLGVSGNTEAFF. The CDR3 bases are TGCGCCAGCAGCCTCGGGGTAAGCGGGAACACTGAAGCTTTCTTT.

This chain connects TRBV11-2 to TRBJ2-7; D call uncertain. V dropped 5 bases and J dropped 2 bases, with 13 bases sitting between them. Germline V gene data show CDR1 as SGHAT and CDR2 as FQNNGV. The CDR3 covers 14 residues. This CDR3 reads CASSVLGGAYEQYF. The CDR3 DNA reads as TGTGCCAGCAGCGTTCTCGGCGGAGCCTACGAGCAGTACTTC.

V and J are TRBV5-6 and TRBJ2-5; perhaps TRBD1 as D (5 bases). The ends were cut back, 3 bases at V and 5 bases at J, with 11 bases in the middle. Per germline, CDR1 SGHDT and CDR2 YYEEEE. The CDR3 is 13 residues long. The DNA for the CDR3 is TGTGCCAGCAGCTCCCAGAACAGGGAGACCCAGTACTTC. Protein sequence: CASSSQNRETQYF.

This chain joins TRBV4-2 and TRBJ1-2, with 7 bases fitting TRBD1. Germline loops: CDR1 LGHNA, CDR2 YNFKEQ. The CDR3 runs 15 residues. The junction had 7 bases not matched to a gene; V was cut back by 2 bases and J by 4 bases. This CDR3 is CASSQTPWDSYGYTF. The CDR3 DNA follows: TGTGCCAGCAGCCAAACCCCCTGGGACAGCTATGGCTACACCTTC.

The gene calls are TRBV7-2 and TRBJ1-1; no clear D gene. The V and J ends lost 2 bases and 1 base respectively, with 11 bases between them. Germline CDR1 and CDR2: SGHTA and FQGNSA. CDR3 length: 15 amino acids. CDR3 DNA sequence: TGTGCCAGCAGCTTACCGGAGGACGGGAACACTGAAGCTTTCTTT. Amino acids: CASSLPEDGNTEAFF.

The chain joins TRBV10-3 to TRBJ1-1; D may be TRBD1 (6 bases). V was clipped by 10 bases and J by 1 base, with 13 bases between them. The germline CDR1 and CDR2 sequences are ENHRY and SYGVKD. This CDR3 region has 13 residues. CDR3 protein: CATTDSPNTEAFF. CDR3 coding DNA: TGTGCCACAACGGACAGTCCGAACACTGAAGCTTTCTTT.

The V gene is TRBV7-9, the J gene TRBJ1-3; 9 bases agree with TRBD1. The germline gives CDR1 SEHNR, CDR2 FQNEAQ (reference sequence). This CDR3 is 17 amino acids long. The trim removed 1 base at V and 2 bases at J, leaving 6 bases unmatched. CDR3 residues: CASSLDRGLDPGNTIYF. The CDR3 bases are TGTGCCAGCAGCTTAGACAGGGGGCTCGACCCTGGAAACACCATATATTTT.

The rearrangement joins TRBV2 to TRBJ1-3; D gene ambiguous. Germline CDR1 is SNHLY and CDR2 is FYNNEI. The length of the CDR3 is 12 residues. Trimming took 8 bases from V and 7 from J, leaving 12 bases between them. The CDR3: CASAELKNTIYF. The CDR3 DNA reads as TGTGCCAGCGCCGAGCTCAAGAACACCATATATTTT.

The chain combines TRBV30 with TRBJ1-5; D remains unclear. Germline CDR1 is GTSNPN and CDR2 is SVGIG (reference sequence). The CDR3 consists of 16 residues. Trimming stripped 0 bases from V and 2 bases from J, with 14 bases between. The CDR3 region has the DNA TGTGCCTGGAGTGTACGCGGGGTGGACGGCAATCAGCCCCAGCATTTT. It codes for CAWSVRGVDGNQPQHF.

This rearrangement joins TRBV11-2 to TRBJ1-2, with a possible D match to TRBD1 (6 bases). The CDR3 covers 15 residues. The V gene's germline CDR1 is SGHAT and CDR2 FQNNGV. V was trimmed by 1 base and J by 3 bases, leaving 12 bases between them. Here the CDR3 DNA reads TGTGCCAGCAGCTTAGGCCCGCGGACAGACTATGGCTACACCTTC. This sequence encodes CASSLGPRTDYGYTF.

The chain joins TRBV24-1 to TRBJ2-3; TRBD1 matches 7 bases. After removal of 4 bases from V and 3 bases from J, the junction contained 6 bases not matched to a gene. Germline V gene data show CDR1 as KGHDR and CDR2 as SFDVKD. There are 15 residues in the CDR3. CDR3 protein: CATSERGQLTDTQYF. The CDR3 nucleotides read TGTGCCACCAGTGAGAGGGGACAGTTAACAGATACGCAGTATTTT.

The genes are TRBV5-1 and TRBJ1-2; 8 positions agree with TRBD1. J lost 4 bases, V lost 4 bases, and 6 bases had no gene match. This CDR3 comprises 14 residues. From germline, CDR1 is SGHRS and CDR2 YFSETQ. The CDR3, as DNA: TGCGCCAGCAGCCAAGGACAGGGCGTCTATGGCTACACCTTC. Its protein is CASSQGQGVYGYTF.

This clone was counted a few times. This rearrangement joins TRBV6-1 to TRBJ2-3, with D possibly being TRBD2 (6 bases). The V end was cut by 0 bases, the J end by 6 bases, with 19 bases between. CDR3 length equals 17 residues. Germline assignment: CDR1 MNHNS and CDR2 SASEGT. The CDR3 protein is CASSEARNLAGHDTQYF. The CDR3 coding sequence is TGTGCCAGCAGTGAAGCGCGCAACTTGGCGGGGCACGATACGCAGTATTTT.

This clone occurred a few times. The CDR3: CASSFRDSYMNTEAFF. The DNA of the CDR3 is TGTGCCAGTAGTTTTCGGGACAGTTACATGAACACTGAAGCTTTCTTT. The rearrangement links TRBV19 to TRBJ1-1, with 7 positions matching TRBD1. Trimming took 5 bases from V and 0 from J; bases not matched to a gene: 9. CDR1 and CDR2 from the germline V gene are LNHDA and SQIVND (reference sequence). The length of the CDR3 is 16 residues.

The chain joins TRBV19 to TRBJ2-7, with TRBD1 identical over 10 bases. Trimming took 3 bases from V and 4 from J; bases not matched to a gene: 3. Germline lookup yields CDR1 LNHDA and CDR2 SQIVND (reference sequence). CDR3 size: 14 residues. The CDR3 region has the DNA TGTGCCAGTAGTATTGGACAGGGGGGGTACGAGCAGTACTTC. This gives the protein CASSIGQGGYEQYF.

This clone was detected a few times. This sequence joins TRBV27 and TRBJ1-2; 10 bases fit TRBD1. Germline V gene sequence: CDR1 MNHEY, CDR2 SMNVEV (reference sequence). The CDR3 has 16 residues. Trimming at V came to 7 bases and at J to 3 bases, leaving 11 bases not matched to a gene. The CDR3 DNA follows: TGTGCCAGCAAGGCCTTTGGACAGGGGGGGTACTATGGCTACACCTTC. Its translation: CASKAFGQGGYYGYTF.

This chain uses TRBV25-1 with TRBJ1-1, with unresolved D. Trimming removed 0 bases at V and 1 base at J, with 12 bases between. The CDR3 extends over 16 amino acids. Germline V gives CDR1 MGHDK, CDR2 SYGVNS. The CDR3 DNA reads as TGTGCCAGCAGTGAATATGGAGGCAGTTCGAACACTGAAGCTTTCTTT. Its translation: CASSEYGGSSNTEAFF.

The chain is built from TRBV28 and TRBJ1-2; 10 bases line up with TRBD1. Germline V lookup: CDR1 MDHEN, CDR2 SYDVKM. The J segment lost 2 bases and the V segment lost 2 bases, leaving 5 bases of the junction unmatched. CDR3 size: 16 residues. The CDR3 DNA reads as TGTGCCAGCAGTTTACCCGTGGGACAGGGGAACTATGGCTACACCTTC. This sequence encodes CASSLPVGQGNYGYTF.

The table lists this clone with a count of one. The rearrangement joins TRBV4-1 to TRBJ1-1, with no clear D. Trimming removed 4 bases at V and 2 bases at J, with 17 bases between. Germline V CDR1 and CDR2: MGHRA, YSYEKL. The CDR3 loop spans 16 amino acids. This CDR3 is CASSRLSLSQNTEAFF. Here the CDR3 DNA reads TGCGCCAGCAGCCGCCTGTCACTAAGCCAAAACACTGAAGCTTTCTTT.